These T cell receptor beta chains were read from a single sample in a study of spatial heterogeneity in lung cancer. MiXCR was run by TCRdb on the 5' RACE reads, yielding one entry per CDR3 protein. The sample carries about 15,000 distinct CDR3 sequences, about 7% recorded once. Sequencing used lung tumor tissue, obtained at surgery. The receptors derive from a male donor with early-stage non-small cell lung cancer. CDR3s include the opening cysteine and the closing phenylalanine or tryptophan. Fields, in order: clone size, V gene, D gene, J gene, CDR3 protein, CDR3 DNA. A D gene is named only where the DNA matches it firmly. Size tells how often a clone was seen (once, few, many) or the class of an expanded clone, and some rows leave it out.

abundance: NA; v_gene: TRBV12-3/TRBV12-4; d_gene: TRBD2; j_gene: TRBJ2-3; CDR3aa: CASSFPTSLQAVKQYF; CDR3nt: TGTGCCAGCAGTTTCCCGACTAGCCTGCAAGCGGTGAAGCAGTATTTT
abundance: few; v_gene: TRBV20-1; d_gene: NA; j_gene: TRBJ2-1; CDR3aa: CSARDLNHEQFF; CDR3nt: TGCAGTGCTAGAGATCTCAACCATGAGCAGTTCTTC
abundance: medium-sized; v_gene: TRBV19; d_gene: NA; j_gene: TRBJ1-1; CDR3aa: CASSVDSQPRNEAFF; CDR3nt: TGTGCCAGTAGCGTAGACAGCCAGCCCCGTAACGAAGCTTTCTTT
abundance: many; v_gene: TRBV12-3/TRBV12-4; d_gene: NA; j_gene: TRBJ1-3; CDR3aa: CASSHRNTIYF; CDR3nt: TGTGCCAGCAGCCACAGAAACACCATATATTTT
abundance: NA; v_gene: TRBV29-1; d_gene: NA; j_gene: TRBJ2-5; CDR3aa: CSVEPGPMETQYF; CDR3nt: TGCAGCGTTGAGCCGGGCCCGATGGAGACCCAGTACTTC
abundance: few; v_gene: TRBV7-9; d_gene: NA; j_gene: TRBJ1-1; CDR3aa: CASRIPARGTEAFF; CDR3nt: TGTGCCAGCCGTATACCCGCGCGGGGAACTGAAGCTTTCTTT
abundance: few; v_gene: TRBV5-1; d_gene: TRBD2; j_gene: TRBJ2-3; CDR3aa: CASSLALADTDTQYF; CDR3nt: TGCGCCAGCAGCTTGGCCCTAGCGGACACAGATACGCAGTATTTT
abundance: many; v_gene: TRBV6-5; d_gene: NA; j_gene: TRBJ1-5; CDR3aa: CASSLQGWNQPQHF; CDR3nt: TGTGCCAGCAGTCTACAGGGATGGAATCAGCCCCAGCATTTT
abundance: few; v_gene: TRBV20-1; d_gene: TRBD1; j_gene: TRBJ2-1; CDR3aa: CSARSGQGRRNEQFF; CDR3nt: TGCAGTGCTAGAAGTGGACAGGGTAGGCGCAATGAGCAGTTCTTC
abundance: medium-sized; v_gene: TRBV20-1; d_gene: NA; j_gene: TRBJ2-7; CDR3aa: CSAGGLRQQYF; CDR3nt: TGCAGTGCTGGGGGACTTCGCCAGCAGTACTTC
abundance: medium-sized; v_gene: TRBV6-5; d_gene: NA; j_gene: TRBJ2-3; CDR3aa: CASSKSRGPTDTQYF; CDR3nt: TGTGCCAGCAGTAAATCCAGGGGACCCACAGATACGCAGTATTTT
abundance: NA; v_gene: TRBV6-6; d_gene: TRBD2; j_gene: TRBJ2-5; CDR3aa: CASSYGGGETQYF; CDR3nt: TGTGCCAGCAGTTACGGGGGGGGGGAGACCCAGTACTTC
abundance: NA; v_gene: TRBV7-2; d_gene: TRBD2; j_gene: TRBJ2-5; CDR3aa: CASSRGGGETQYF; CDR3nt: TGTGCCAGCAGCCGCGGGGGGGGGGAGACCCAGTACTTC
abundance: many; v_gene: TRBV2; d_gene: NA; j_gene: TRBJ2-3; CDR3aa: CASGSQGLLADTQYF; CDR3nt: TGTGCCAGCGGGTCCCAGGGCCTATTGGCAGATACGCAGTATTTT
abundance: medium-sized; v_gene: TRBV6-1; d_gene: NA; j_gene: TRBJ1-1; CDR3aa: CASSPDSYSATTEAFF; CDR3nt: TGTGCCAGCAGTCCTGACAGTTACAGCGCTACCACTGAAGCTTTCTTT
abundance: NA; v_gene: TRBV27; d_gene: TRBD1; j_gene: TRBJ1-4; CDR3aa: CASSRTGALEKLFF; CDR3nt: TGTGCCAGCAGCCGGACAGGCGCTCTTGAAAAACTGTTTTTT
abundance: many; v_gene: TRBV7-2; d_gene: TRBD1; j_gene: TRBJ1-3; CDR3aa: CASSSRAYGQGGSGNTIYF; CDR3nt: TGTGCCAGCAGCTCGAGGGCCTACGGACAGGGGGGATCGGGAAACACCATATATTTT
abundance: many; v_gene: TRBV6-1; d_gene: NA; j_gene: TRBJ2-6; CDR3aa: CASRGQTSGANVLTF; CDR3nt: TGTGCCAGCAGGGGACAAACCTCTGGGGCCAACGTCCTGACTTTC
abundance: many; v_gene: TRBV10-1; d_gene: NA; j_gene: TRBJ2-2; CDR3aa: CASSENANTGELFF; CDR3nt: TGCGCCAGCAGTGAAAACGCTAACACCGGGGAGCTGTTTTTT
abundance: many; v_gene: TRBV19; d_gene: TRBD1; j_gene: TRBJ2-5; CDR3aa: CASSGGTGRTTQYF; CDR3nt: TGTGCCAGTAGTGGCGGGACAGGCCGGACGACCCAGTACTTC
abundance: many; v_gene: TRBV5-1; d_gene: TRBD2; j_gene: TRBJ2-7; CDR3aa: CASSLSGSGLSYEQYF; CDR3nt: TGCGCCAGCAGCTTGTCGGGTAGCGGGCTCTCCTACGAGCAGTACTTC
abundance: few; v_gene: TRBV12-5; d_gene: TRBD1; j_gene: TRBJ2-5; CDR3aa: CASGIGQGQETQYF; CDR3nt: TGTGCTAGTGGGATCGGACAGGGCCAGGAGACCCAGTACTTC
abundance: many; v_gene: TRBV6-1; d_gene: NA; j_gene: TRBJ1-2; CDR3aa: CASGTPDRPLRGYTF; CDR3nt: TGTGCCAGCGGAACCCCAGACAGGCCTTTGCGGGGCTACACCTTC
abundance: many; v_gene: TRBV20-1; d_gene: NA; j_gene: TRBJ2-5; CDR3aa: CSAREGRETQYF; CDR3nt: TGCAGTGCTAGAGAGGGCCGGGAGACCCAGTACTTC
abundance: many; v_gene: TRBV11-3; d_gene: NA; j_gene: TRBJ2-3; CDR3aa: CASSATKAGTHRDTQYF; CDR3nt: TGTGCCAGCAGCGCTACGAAAGCGGGTACACACAGAGATACGCAGTATTTT
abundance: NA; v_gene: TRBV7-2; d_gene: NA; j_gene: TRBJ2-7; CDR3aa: CASSPDGGTYEQYF; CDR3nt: TGTGCCAGCAGCCCCGATGGGGGAACCTACGAGCAGTACTTC
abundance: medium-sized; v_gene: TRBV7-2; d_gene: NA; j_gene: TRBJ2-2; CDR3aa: CASSSRGGTLTGELFF; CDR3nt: TGTGCCAGCAGCTCACGCGGCGGGACCTTAACCGGGGAGCTGTTTTTT
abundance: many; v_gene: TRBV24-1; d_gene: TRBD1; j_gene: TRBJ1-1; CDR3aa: CATSDSNRGKAFF; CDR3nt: TGTGCCACCAGTGATTCCAACAGGGGTAAAGCTTTCTTT
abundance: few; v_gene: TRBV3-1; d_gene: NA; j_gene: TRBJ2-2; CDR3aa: CASSQAVGSGELFF; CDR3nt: TGTGCCAGCAGCCAAGCCGTGGGGTCCGGGGAGCTGTTTTTT
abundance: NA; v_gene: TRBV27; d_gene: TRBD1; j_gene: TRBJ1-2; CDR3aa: CASSDATGIVGYTF; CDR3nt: TGTGCCAGCTCGGATGCGACAGGGATCGTTGGCTACACCTTC
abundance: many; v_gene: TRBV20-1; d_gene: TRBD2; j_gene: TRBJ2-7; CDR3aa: CSASALAGVRKGYEQYF; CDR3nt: TGCAGTGCTAGCGCCCTAGCGGGCGTCCGAAAGGGCTACGAGCAGTACTTC
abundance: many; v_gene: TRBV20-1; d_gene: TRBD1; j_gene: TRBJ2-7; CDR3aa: CSVRKQGAGEQYF; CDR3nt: TGCAGTGTTAGGAAGCAGGGGGCCGGGGAGCAGTACTTC
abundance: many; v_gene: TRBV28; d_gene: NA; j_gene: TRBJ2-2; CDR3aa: CASSLDGRGTGELFF; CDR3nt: TGTGCCAGCAGTTTAGACGGGAGAGGCACCGGGGAGCTGTTTTTT
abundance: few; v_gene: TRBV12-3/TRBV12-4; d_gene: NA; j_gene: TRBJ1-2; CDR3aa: CASSSAKGYYGYTF; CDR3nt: TGTGCCAGCAGTTCTGCTAAGGGATACTATGGCTACACCTTC
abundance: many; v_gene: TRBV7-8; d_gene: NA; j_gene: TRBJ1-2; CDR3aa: CASSLDAGYTF; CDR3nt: TGTGCCAGCAGCTTAGACGCTGGCTACACCTTC
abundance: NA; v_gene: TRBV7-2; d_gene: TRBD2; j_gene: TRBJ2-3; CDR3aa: CASSRGGEKTDTQYF; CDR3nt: TGTGCCAGCAGCCGCGGGGGGGAAAAGACAGATACGCAGTATTTT
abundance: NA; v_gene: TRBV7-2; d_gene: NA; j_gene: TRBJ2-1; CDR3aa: CASSFPGQYNEQFF; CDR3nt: TGTGCCAGCAGCTTCCCCGGACAGTACAATGAGCAGTTCTTC
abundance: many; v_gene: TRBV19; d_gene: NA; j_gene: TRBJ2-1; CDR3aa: CASTQGGSYNEQFF; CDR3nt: TGTGCCAGTACCCAGGGGGGGTCCTACAATGAGCAGTTCTTC
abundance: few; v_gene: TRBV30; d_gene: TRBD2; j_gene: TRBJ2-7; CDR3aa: CAWSVGLAGTQLEQYF; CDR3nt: TGTGCCTGGAGTGTTGGACTAGCGGGGACCCAGTTGGAGCAGTACTTC
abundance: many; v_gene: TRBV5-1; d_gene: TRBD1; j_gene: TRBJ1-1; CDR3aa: CASSLEANTGGAFF; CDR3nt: TGCGCCAGCAGCTTAGAAGCCAACACAGGGGGGGCTTTCTTT
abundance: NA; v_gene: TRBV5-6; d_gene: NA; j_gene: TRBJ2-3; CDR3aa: CASSLLTGHPSTDTQYF; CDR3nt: TGTGCCAGCAGCTTGTTGACCGGACACCCTAGCACAGATACGCAGTATTTT
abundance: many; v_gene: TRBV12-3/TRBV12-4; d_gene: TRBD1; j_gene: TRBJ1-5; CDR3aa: CASSLGKGGLGQPQHF; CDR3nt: TGTGCCAGCAGTTTAGGGAAAGGGGGCCTGGGACAGCCCCAGCATTTT
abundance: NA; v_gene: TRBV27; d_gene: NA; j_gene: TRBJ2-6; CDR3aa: CASSWGAGANVLTF; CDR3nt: TGTGCCAGCAGTTGGGGGGCTGGGGCCAACGTCCTGACTTTC
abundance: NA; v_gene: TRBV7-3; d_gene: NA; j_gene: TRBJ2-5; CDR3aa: CASSQEIGETQYF; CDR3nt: TGTGCCAGCAGCCAAGAGATCGGAGAGACCCAGTACTTC
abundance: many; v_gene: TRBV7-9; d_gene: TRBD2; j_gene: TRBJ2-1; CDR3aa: CASSLALLAGTREQFF; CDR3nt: TGTGCCAGCAGCTTAGCGCTACTAGCGGGAACCCGCGAGCAGTTCTTC
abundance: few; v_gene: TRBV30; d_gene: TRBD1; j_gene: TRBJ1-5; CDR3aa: CAWSPPDRDNQPQHF; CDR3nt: TGTGCCTGGAGTCCCCCGGACAGGGACAATCAGCCCCAGCATTTT
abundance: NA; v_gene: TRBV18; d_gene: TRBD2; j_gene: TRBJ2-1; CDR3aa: CASSPYGTSGNNEQFF; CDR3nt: TGTGCCAGCTCACCATACGGGACTAGCGGGAACAATGAGCAGTTCTTC
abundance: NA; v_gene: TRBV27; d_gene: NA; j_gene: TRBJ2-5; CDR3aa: CASSSNPGTQYF; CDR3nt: TGTGCCAGCAGTTCCAACCCGGGGACCCAGTACTTC
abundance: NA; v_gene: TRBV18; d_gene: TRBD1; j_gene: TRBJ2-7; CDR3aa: CASSWDRGDGNIF; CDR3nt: TGTGCCAGCTCCTGGGACAGGGGCGACGGTAATATCTTC
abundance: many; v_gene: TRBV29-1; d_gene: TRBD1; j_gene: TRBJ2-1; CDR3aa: CSVGTGDFGYNEQFF; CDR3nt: TGCAGCGTCGGGACAGGGGATTTCGGCTACAATGAGCAGTTCTTC
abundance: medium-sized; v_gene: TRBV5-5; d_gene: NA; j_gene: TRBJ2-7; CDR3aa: CASSWDWSSYEQYF; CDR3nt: TGTGCCAGCAGCTGGGACTGGAGCTCCTACGAGCAGTACTTC
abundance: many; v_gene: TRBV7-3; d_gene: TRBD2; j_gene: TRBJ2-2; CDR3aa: CASRLGLAGSTGELFF; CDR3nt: TGTGCCAGCAGACTGGGACTAGCGGGATCCACCGGGGAGCTGTTTTTT
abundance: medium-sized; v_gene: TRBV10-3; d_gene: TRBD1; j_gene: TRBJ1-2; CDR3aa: CAISAKQGVYGYTF; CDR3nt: TGTGCCATCAGTGCTAAACAGGGGGTCTATGGCTACACCTTC